This T cell receptor beta chain originates from a study of identical twins (dated by TCRdb to the mid-2010s). For the wider study: The study deep-sequenced TCR alpha and beta repertoires from monozygotic twins, unrelated adults of various ages and cord blood to test whether fetal clonotypes persist. Replicate twin experiments were performed at different times using different library preparation protocols to rule out contamination. The study at large found these results: Zero-insertion analyses could be partly confounded by invariant T cells such as MAIT and iNKT, though diverse VJ usage argued against such confounding for most clonotypes. The excess sharing between twins in beta out-of-frame sequences was weaker because fewer shared sequences reduced the signal-to-noise ratio. Because the same donors could not be followed over many years, the conclusions depended on cross-sectional statistical analysis. In monozygotic twins, recombination models systematically underestimated out-of-frame TCR alpha sharing, but the models matched the sharing seen between unrelated individuals. Out-of-frame TCR alpha sequences shared between twins showed an excess of low generation-probability sequences compared with coincidental sharing between unrelated individuals. Fewer insertions were carried by abundant cord blood beta clonotypes, a similar but weaker trend appeared in young adult naive repertoires, and no such trend appeared in memory repertoires.

The germline V gene specifies SQVTM as CDR1 and ANQGSEA as CDR2. Inclusive of the bounding cysteine and phenylalanine, the CDR3 is 12 residues long. Just the 36-base CDR3 DNA is kept, in frame starting at base 1. The method was 5' RACE. Sequenced on an Illumina HiSeq 2000. A universal primer binding site was introduced by template switching, and a unique molecular identifier was present in the final cDNA, enabling accurate counting of TCR cDNA molecules. First-strand cDNA for TCR alpha and beta chains was synthesized from specific primers in the conserved constant-segment region. To control for contamination, every cDNA library carried two barcodes: a SMART-Mk sample barcode plus Illumina barcodes. TruSeq adapter sequences and Illumina sample barcodes were added in two successive PCR steps. TCR alpha and beta cDNA libraries were sequenced on the Illumina HiSeq platform with custom primers. The authors' pipeline ran thus. MiGEC processed the raw reads to extract unique molecular identifiers, while MiXCR was used to determine the CDR3 positions. For each individual, recombination models were inferred using an EM algorithm with the repgenHMM and IGoR tools. Shared clonotypes were analyzed with the tcR package in R, and sharing was normalized by the product of cloneset sizes. Out-of-frame nonproductive sequences were analyzed to study raw recombination free of thymic and clonal selection effects. TCRdb's own reprocessing of the public reads used fastp at Q25 and MiXCR and kept productive beta chains. Each record represents a unique CDR3 protein, reported with the most common genes and DNA among its rows. The V and J calls follow TCRdb's processing rather than the paper's. A total of 1.5 million to 2 million distinct CDR3 sequences appear in this sample, around 33% of them only once. The ten biggest clones cover over 0.25% of the sample.

Regarding this clonotype: Its target antigen remains unknown. A much larger clonotype is one base distant, so this may be a read error.

Only healthy Caucasian donors were included. This clonotype originated in a newborn girl in good health. In this chain, TRBV29-1 is recombined with TRBJ2-4, and the D gene may be TRBD2, 6 bases matching. The DNA end favors TRBJ2-7, so the J call may be wrong. The sample was cord blood. CDR3 sequence: CSVVAGTYEQYF. The nucleotide sequence reads TGCAGCGTTGTGGCGGGGACCTACGAGCAGTACTTC.